The present T cell receptor (beta chain) was sequenced within a study of CD8+ T cells in alopecia areata (dated by TCRdb to between 2017 and 2018). With respect to the entire study: Treated patients were enrolled in an open-label pilot trial of oral tofacitinib at 5 to 10 mg twice daily for moderate-to-severe alopecia areata. The study used high-throughput TCRbeta sequencing to examine T cell clonal expansion in alopecia areata, in both the C3H/HeJ mouse model and human patients. Human TCRbeta sequencing covered scalp tissue and sorted CD4+ and CD8+ peripheral blood T cells from patchy and totalis/universalis alopecia areata patients and healthy controls. Patients stayed on tofacitinib for 6 to 18 months and then had 6 months of follow-up off drug so that delayed response and recurrence could be assessed. Patients on tofacitinib were biopsied at baseline and after 4 and 24 weeks of treatment, and several of the patients also had a later scalp biopsy. Scalp clonality was compared across normal scalp (n=4), patchy alopecia areata scalp (n=8), and alopecia totalis/universalis scalp (n=8). immunoSEQ multiplex PCR using 35 Vbeta forward primers and 13 Jbeta reverse primers was used to amplify TCRbeta CDR3 regions. In treated patients, disease severity was measured using the SALT score, which gives the percentage of scalp surface area affected. RNA was extracted with the PAXgene miRNA kit for fixed scalp, the miRNeasy kit for PBMCs, and the RNeasy kit for mouse skin. Results the study describes overall, beyond this receptor: Many expanded lesional clones persisted in scalp and blood during tofacitinib treatment, which may partly explain relapse after stopping treatment. Scalp TCR repertoire analysis is complicated because resident alphabeta T cells in normal human skin are also sequenced, whereas mouse skin is dominated by gammadelta T cells. Because the treated cohort was small and included a single nonresponder, larger studies are needed to assess links between baseline CD8+ expansion and response. Shared TCR sequences between patients were less evident than in mice, which may be partly attributable to HLA diversity in the patient population. Lesional scalp, especially in alopecia totalis/universalis, showed higher clonality and more expanded CD8+ clones than normal scalp, suggesting antigenic drive. With tofacitinib, both scalp clonality and the number of expanded CD8+ clones among the top 100 scalp clones went down significantly.

Library construction relied on the immunoSEQ multiplex PCR assay. To provide template for TCR sequencing, every sample had RNA extracted and reverse transcribed into cDNA. SuperScript III was used for first-strand cDNA synthesis, primed with a 2:1 mix of oligo-dT and random hexamers. A synthetic immune receptor repertoire was used to assess amplification bias, and residual bias was removed computationally. In the original analysis: Raw reads were preprocessed to remove errors, and CDR3 was defined by IMGT conventions from the conserved cysteine to phenylalanine. Clonality was computed by normalizing Shannon entropy by log2 of the number of productive unique TCRs and subtracting the result from 1. Scalp TCRbeta sequences were cross-referenced with sorted blood CD4 and CD8 repertoires so that the CD4 or CD8 identity of scalp clones could be inferred. The clones in this table, taken by TCRdb from immuneACCESS, are in-frame only. Not every clone is retained; where verified, under half of the shortfall comes from an unresolved V gene, and the cause of the rest is unknown. The V and J calls and clone size were taken over from that table, and D and trimming were inferred from the DNA. This sample is represented by roughly 280,000 clones; over 45% of them were singletons. The ten most abundant clones make up around 0.92% of the sample.

A note on this clone: The antigen it recognizes is unknown. Per-nucleotide qualities are absent, and no much larger clonotype sits a single base away.

Trimming takes 3 bases off V and 6 bases off J; junction bases not matched to a gene: 1. The CDR3 runs 12 residues from the cysteine to the phenylalanine. Solely the CDR3 DNA is kept, with 36 bases framed from the first base. Via the germline V gene, CDR1 is SGHRS and CDR2 YFSETQ. The treatment or condition label, as the study defines it: oral pan-JAK inhibitor, 5-10 mg twice daily. Lesional scalp punch biopsies and peripheral blood were obtained from alopecia areata patients. PBMCs were separated by density centrifugation and stained for CD3, CD4 and CD8, after which CD4+ and CD8+ T cells were sorted on a FACSAria.

The chain is encoded by TRBV5-1 joined to TRBJ2-7; the junction holds 9 bases that match TRBD1. The sample in question was CD4+ T cells sorted from blood, obtained at roughly week 53, from a patient treated with tofacitinib. The sequence derives from a human donor with alopecia areata. The CDR3 in this case is CASSWTGAEQYF. DNA sequence: TGCGCCAGCAGCTGGACAGGGGCCGAGCAGTACTTC.